This T cell receptor beta chain is from a study of T cells in Graves' hyperthyroidism and ophthalmopathy. Study observations and caveats: It was a median 6.5 months before onset that the model predicted ophthalmopathy.

This clonotype was found many times. The antigen remains unidentified. The investigators amplified TCR beta CDR3 regions from RNA transcripts. Using the HTBI primer set, a first-round RT-PCR was run on the TCR CDR3. MiXCR, applied by TCRdb to the multiplex PCR reads, yields one record per CDR3 protein. The sample carries 370,000 or so distinct CDR3 sequences, around 14% recorded once. Germline V gene lookup returns CDR1 SNHLY and CDR2 FYNNEI. The CDR3 consists of 14 residues. The V and J ends lost 6 bases and 4 bases, in that order; junction bases with no gene match: 4. Sampled blood dates from first hyperthyroidism diagnosis, and it precedes any ophthalmopathy symptoms. PBMCs were obtained from 10 ml fresh peripheral blood.

This sequence originates from a woman under 30 with Graves' hyperthyroidism that later progressed to Graves' ophthalmopathy. J is TRBJ1-2 and V is TRBV2; 11 nucleotides align to TRBD1. The specimen sequenced was blood. The CDR3 loop reads CASRDRGRVYGYTF. In DNA form, the CDR3 reads TGTGCCAGCAGGGACAGGGGGCGCGTCTATGGCTACACCTTC.